A single sample gave rise to the 18 T cell receptor beta chains below, sequenced in a study of T-cell memory formation after mild COVID-19. TCRdb itself ran the 5' RACE reads through MiXCR, one entry per CDR3 protein. Here the sample spans about 320,000 distinct CDR3 sequences, more than 13% being singletons. The specimen was PBMCs or a T cell subset sorted from them (not recorded which). The receptors derive from a man between 18 and 35 years old who had mild COVID-19 (a few samples of this study predate the infection). Cell type and time point are not known.

This clonotype was detected a few times. The chain joins TRBV7-2 to TRBJ2-2; TRBD2 aligns across 9 bases. The CDR3 spans 15 residues. Germline V gene lookup returns CDR1 SGHTA and CDR2 FQGNSA. Trimming removed 5 bases from V and 7 bases from J; junction bases left unmatched: 8. DNA of the CDR3: TGTGCCAGCAGCCAGGGACTAGCCATTATCGGGGAGCTGTTTTTT. This sequence encodes CASSQGLAIIGELFF.

The J gene is TRBJ1-2, the V gene TRBV12-3 or TRBV12-4; 7 nucleotides line up with TRBD1. V shed 4 bases and J 14 bases; nucleotides not matched to a gene: 13. The CDR3 is made up of 13 amino acids. This chain's CDR3 is CASSSSGTVRGTF. The CDR3, as DNA: TGTGCCAGCAGTTCGTCCGGGACAGTTAGGGGGACCTTC.

This clonotype was seen a few times. The chain links TRBV12-3 or TRBV12-4 to TRBJ2-5; the D gene is possibly TRBD2 (5 bases). Trimming cost V 4 bases and J 5 bases, with 11 bases left between them. The CDR3 spans 13 residues. The CDR3 sequence: CASSSNSVETQYF. The DNA for the CDR3 is TGTGCCAGCAGTTCAAATAGCGTGGAGACCCAGTACTTC.

This chain joins TRBV18 and TRBJ2-3; D not resolved. The V gene lost 4 bases and the J gene lost 5 bases, with 13 bases spanning the gap. Per germline, CDR1 KGHSH and CDR2 LQKENI. The CDR3 extends over 14 amino acids. The CDR3 spells CASSLERTGDTQYF. CDR3 sequence (DNA): TGTGCCAGCTCACTCGAGAGAACCGGAGATACGCAGTATTTT.

This chain uses TRBV6-2 or TRBV6-3 with TRBJ1-6; D gene unclear. Trimming left V 6 bases short and J 9 bases short, with 21 bases between. Germline V lookup: CDR1 MNHEY, CDR2 SVGEGT. The CDR3 totals 16 residues. CDR3: CASRGLSALVTSPLHF. CDR3 in DNA: TGTGCCAGCAGAGGGCTATCCGCATTGGTCACTTCACCCCTCCACTTT.

This clonotype was observed many times. The gene calls are TRBV4-3 and TRBJ2-2; 13 bases are shared with TRBD2. In germline, CDR1 is LGHNA, CDR2 YSLEER. The CDR3 covers 18 residues. Losses at the gene ends were 3 bases for V and 7 bases for J; bases not matched to a gene: 11. The CDR3 region is CASSQETGTSGEDGELFF. The DNA for the CDR3 is TGCGCCAGCAGCCAGGAAACCGGGACTAGCGGGGAGGACGGGGAGCTGTTTTTT.

The rearrangement links TRBV5-6 to TRBJ2-3, with 8 positions matching TRBD2. Germline CDR1 reads SGHDT; CDR2 reads YYEEEE. Trimming cost V 6 bases and J 4 bases; bases outside gene matches: 10. This CDR3 region has 15 residues. CDR3 coding DNA: TGTGCCAGCACCTACAGCGGGGGAGGCGCAGATACGCAGTATTTT. This sequence encodes CASTYSGGGADTQYF.

The chain recombines TRBV27 with TRBJ2-5; a weak D match, TRBD1 (5 bases). CDR1 and CDR2 (germline): MNHEY, SMNVEV (reference sequence). The CDR3 extends over 12 amino acids. The ends were cut back, 8 bases at V and 0 bases at J, with 7 bases in the middle. In nucleotides, the CDR3 is TGTGCCAGCGGACATAACCAAGAGACCCAGTACTTC. It codes for CASGHNQETQYF.

In its sample, this clonotype was seen a few times. The chain recombines TRBV3-1 with TRBJ2-5, with TRBD1 matching over 9 bases. The V gene's germline CDR1 is LGHDT and CDR2 YNNKEL (reference sequence). This CDR3 has 16 amino acids. V lost 0 bases and J lost 5; bases outside the gene matches: 7. In DNA, the CDR3 is TGTGCCAGCAGCCAAGATCTCGGGACAGGGTGGGAGACCCAGTACTTC. It yields the protein CASSQDLGTGWETQYF.

This clonotype was observed many times. The chain couples TRBV24-1 to TRBJ2-6; D unresolved. V lost 4 bases and J lost 0, with 12 bases in between. Germline lookup yields CDR1 KGHDR and CDR2 SFDVKD. The CDR3 is 17 amino acids. The CDR3 coding sequence is TGTGCCACCAGTGACGGGCCTGGCGACTCTGGGGCCAACGTCCTGACTTTC. It yields the protein CATSDGPGDSGANVLTF.

The chain recombines TRBV12-3 or TRBV12-4 with TRBJ1-2; D unclear. V lost 3 bases to trimming and J lost 4 bases, with 3 bases between them. CDR3 size: 11 residues. The CDR3 is CASSFLYGYTF. In nucleotides, the CDR3 is TGTGCCAGCAGTTTCCTCTATGGCTACACCTTC.

The chain is built from TRBV5-6 and TRBJ2-3; possible D gene TRBD1, 6 bases. Germline CDR1 is SGHDT and CDR2 is YYEEEE. Trimming left V 4 bases short and J 4 bases short, with 13 bases between. The CDR3 totals 14 residues. The CDR3 DNA reads as TGTGCCAGCAGCCGGCGGTCAGGGGCAGATACGCAGTATTTT. Its protein product is CASSRRSGADTQYF. Combining the CDR3 with reference TRBV5-6 and TRBJ2-3 gives the whole variable domain DAGVTQSPTHLIKTRGQQVTLRCSPKSGHDTVSWYQQALGQGPQFIFQYYEEEERQRGNFPDRFSGHQFPNYSSELNVNALLLGDSALYLCASSRRSGADTQYFGPGTRLTVL.

The rearrangement joins TRBV18 to TRBJ1-2; D gene uncertain. The V gene's germline CDR1 is KGHSH and CDR2 LQKENI. V was clipped by 1 base and J by 0 bases, with 9 bases between them. CDR3 length: 15 amino acids. CDR3 amino acids: CASSPQPGANYGYTF. The CDR3 region has the DNA TGTGCCAGCTCACCACAGCCGGGAGCTAACTATGGCTACACCTTC.

This clonotype turned up a few times. The J gene is TRBJ1-1, the V gene TRBV10-3; weak D call: TRBD1 (5 bases). The CDR3 extends over 14 amino acids. CDR1 and CDR2 from the germline V gene are ENHRY and SYGVKD. V gave up 3 bases and J gave up 4 bases, with 12 bases separating them. CDR3 amino acids: CAISEVGVSTEAFF. CDR3 sequence (DNA): TGTGCCATCAGTGAAGTAGGGGTATCCACTGAAGCTTTCTTT.

This clonotype was observed a few times. The rearrangement uses TRBV29-1 and TRBJ1-2; 7 bases are a match to TRBD1. Per germline, CDR1 SQVTM and CDR2 ANQGSEA. This CDR3 comprises 13 residues. J lost 2 bases, V lost 3 bases, and 3 bases had no gene match. The CDR3 spells CSVDPTGNYGYTF. For the CDR3, the DNA is TGCAGCGTTGATCCGACAGGGAACTATGGCTACACCTTC.

The chain's CDR3 is CASSPSSPGTGETQYF. The DNA for the CDR3 is TGTGCCAGCTCACCATCTTCTCCGGGCACAGGAGAGACCCAGTACTTC. The chain links TRBV18 to TRBJ2-5, with D possibly being TRBD1 (5 bases). The V end lost 2 bases, the J end lost 4 bases, and 17 bases lay between the germline ends. CDR1 and CDR2 (germline): KGHSH, LQKENI. The CDR3 has 16 amino acids.

This sequence joins TRBV4-1 and TRBJ1-5, with D uncertain. CDR3 length: 16 residues. The V and J ends lost 0 bases and 0 bases respectively, with 9 bases between them. Germline CDR1 MGHRA, CDR2 YSYEKL. CDR3 sequence (DNA): TGCGCCAGCAGCCAAGATGGGAGATATAGCAATCAGCCCCAGCATTTT. Its translation is CASSQDGRYSNQPQHF.

This clonotype was counted between two and nine times. V usage is TRBV7-9 and J usage is TRBJ1-1; unclear D gene. The CDR3 contains 16 residues. V lost 5 bases to trimming and J lost 0 bases, with 16 bases between them. Looked up from germline, CDR1 is SEHNR and CDR2 is FQNEAQ (reference sequence). The CDR3 DNA sequence: TGTGCCAGCAGCCCTAGTAGGACGATTATGAACACTGAAGCTTTCTTT. This codes for CASSPSRTIMNTEAFF.